This T cell receptor beta chain was recorded in a study of shared clonotypes between healthy human individuals. Across the whole study: Contributing individuals were two females and three males aged 18 to 49.

Whole-study findings and limits: Among donors, clonotype sharing was expected to be affected by sequencing depth.

Genomic DNA per cell subset filled all wells of several immunoSEQ plates. As handled by the study authors: For the immunoSEQ data, sequences were junction-only without quality scores, so filtering differed. TCRdb keeps only in-frame clones here, not all; method: immunoSEQ multiplex PCR. That table furnishes V, J and clone size, whereas the DNA furnished D and trimming. Of approximately 460,000 clones listed, roughly three quarters were seen once; the top ten hold about 12%. The count of this clone is one. Its matching antigen is unknown. This CDR3 is 13 amino acids long. The germline gives CDR1 WSHSY, CDR2 SAAADI. V lost 10 bases, J lost 7 bases, and 17 bases lay in between.

The sample taken for sequencing was PBMCs. The J gene is TRBJ2-1, the V gene TRBV10-2; D may be TRBD1 (7 bases). The TCR was taken from a woman in her thirties or forties in good health. Some clones in this sample may be carry-over from other donors' samples. DNA of the CDR3: TGCGCCACCAGGGGGGCTGGACTGAATGAGCAGTTCTTC. It specifies CATRGAGLNEQFF.